This TCR beta chain derives from a study of cytomegalovirus exposure and HLA in healthy donors. General study findings and limits: Later analysis associated a missense DCLRE1C variant with TCR beta V- and J-gene trimming.

As regards this clone: What it recognizes is unknown.

Amplification used 60 Vbeta primers and 13 Jbeta primers. Clones were read by immunoSEQ multiplex PCR, and TCRdb kept only the in-frame ones, dropping some. The profile shows over 100,000 clones, approximately 70% of them singletons. CDR1 and CDR2 (germline): SQVTM, ANQGSEA. The length of the CDR3 is 12 residues. Trimming took 7 bases from V and 7 from J; bases not matched to a gene: 4. This sequence was found in a woman aged 30 to 39 in good health and CMV-seronegative. The material sequenced was PBMCs. The V and J genes are TRBV29-1 and TRBJ1-6; 7 nucleotides line up with TRBD1. CDR3: CSARQGNSPLHF. The DNA of the CDR3 is TGCAGCGCCCGACAGGGAAATTCACCCCTCCACTTT.